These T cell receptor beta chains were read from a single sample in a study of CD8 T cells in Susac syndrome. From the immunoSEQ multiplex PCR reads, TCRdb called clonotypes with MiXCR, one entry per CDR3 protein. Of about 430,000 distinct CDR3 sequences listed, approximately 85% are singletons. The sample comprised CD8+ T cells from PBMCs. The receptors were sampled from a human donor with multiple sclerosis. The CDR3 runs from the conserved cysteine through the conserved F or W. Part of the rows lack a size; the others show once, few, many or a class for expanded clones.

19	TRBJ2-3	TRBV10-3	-	CAISDLRAGGHGGTDTQYF
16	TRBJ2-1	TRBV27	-	CASSLSGGSSSNEQFF
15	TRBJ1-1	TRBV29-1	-	CSVVGGREVNTEAFF
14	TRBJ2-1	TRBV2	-	CAREGEGPYNEQFF
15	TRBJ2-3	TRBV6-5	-	CASSSPDLQGHTQYF
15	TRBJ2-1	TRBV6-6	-	CASTTTGSGGDEQFF
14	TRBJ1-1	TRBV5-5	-	CASSLEDLNTEAFF
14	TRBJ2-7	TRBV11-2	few	CASSLDGAPYEQYF
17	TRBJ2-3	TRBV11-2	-	CASSLTGTSGRRDTQYF
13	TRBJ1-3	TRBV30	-	CAWSATSGNTIYF
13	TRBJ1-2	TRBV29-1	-	CSVGNRLNYGYTF